The source of this T cell receptor (beta chain) is a study of early T cells in non-severe SARS-CoV-2 infection (dated by TCRdb to the early 2020s). About the full investigation: TCR sequencing used bulk RNA from unsorted whole blood, so alpha and beta chains could not be paired.

The study at large found these results: VDJdb matching was skewed toward anti-spike CD8 responses and likely underestimated virus-specific expansions by missing private and CD4 specificities.

This clonotype was seen many times. Its antigen remains undetermined. Base qualities are not at hand, and no much larger clone is one base apart. CDR1 and CDR2 were assigned from the germline V gene (reference sequence) as DFQATT and SNEGSKA. V drops 4 bases and J drops 3 bases, leaving 12 bases in between. CDR3 length: 13 amino acids, cysteine to phenylalanine. Only the CDR3 portion is preserved as DNA: 39 bases, with reading frame beginning at the first base. Set within a cohort of healthcare workers in London, UK, this nested case-control study involved weekly PCR testing of nasopharyngeal swabs along with blood sampling. Healthcare workers were recruited during the week of the UK lockdown, between 23 and 31 March 2020, and followed weekly for up to roughly 15 weeks. The method was 5' RACE. The sequencing machine was a NextSeq 500. To correct for sequencing error and PCR bias, the TCR library protocol tagged individual cDNA molecules with unique molecular identifiers. Sequencing covered both TCR alpha and beta chains, and within each sample the abundances of alpha and beta sequences were tightly co-correlated. The authors' pipeline ran thus. Decombinator V4 was used to annotate TCR sequences for V gene, J gene and CDR3. Expanded TCRs were defined as changing significantly between any two time points under a Poisson model with p below 0.0001. TCR abundances were normalised to the total number of TCRs sequenced per sample and expressed as counts per million. MAIT TCRs were defined by TRAV1-2 paired with TRAJ12, TRAJ20 or TRAJ33, and iNKT TCRs by TRAV10 paired with TRAJ18. A search of VDJdb, accessed on 1 November 2021, was run for TCRs annotated to CMV, EBV and SARS-CoV-2, with TCRs annotated for multiple antigens excluded. The public reads were reprocessed in TCRdb via fastp at Q25 and MiXCR, keeping in-frame beta chains. Rows merge per CDR3 protein into single entries with the most common DNA and genes. The V and J calls were not made by the authors but by TCRdb's processing. The sample has 60,000 to 75,000 distinct CDR3 sequences on record, approximately 9.1% of them singletons. The top ten clonotypes cover about 14% of the sample.

This TCR was recovered from an adult who was a healthcare worker with PCR-confirmed SARS-CoV-2 infection or an uninfected control (not recorded which). The specimen comprised whole blood, sampled at baseline. The receptor chain draws on TRBV20-1 and TRBJ2-5, with the identity of the D gene unclear. The DNA sequence is as follows: TGCAGTGCTAAGGGAAGCCCAAAAGAGACCCAGTACTTC. It translates as CSAKGSPKETQYF.